Following are 5 T cell receptor beta chains from one sample sequenced in a study of cytomegalovirus exposure and HLA in healthy donors. Amplification used 60 Vbeta primers and 13 Jbeta primers. Libraries were prepared by immunoSEQ multiplex PCR; TCRdb keeps only in-frame clonotypes and omits some of them. The data contain 190,000 or so clones, about 80% of them singletons. What was sequenced was PBMCs. The receptors here all came from a boy aged 5 to 17 in good health and CMV-seronegative.

The chain recombines TRBV11-2 with TRBJ2-7; 15 nucleotides agree with TRBD2. CDR1 is SGHAT, CDR2 FQNNGV, per germline. The CDR3 length is 18 residues. V dropped 5 bases and J dropped 0; count of bases not matched to a gene: 8. The CDR3, as DNA: TGTGCCAGCAGCCGTGGGACTAGCGGGGGGACCAGCTCCTACGAGCAGTACTTC. Translation gives CASSRGTSGGTSSYEQYF.

The rearrangement uses TRBV11-1 and TRBJ2-7; 9 bases fit TRBD1. The CDR3 runs 16 residues. Per germline, CDR1 SGHAT and CDR2 FQDESV (reference sequence). J was trimmed by 3 bases and V by 4 bases; bases with no gene match: 10. CDR3 protein: CASSSARTGVNYEQYF. DNA for the CDR3: TGTGCCAGCAGCTCGGCTAGGACAGGGGTTAACTACGAGCAGTACTTC.

The chain uses TRBV11-3 and TRBJ1-4, with 9 bases that match TRBD1. Unmatched junction bases numbered 9, after V lost 6 bases and J lost 7 bases. This CDR3 is 15 amino acids long. Looked up from germline, CDR1 is SGHNT and CDR2 is YENEEA. CDR3 in DNA: TGTGCCAGCAGTACGGGACAGGGAGGGCGTGAAAAACTGTTTTTT. Translation: CASSTGQGGREKLFF.

J is TRBJ1-1 and V is TRBV19; D not certain. Germline CDR1 reads LNHDA; CDR2 reads SQIVND (reference sequence). CDR3 length: 14 residues. V was pared by 5 bases and J by 8 bases, with 18 bases between. Written as DNA, the CDR3 is TGTGCCAGTAGTCGGTCGGCCAGGCCCATGGAAGCTTTCTTT. As protein: CASSRSARPMEAFF.

The chain carries TRBV19 and TRBJ2-2, with 8 bases aligning to TRBD1. The CDR3 totals 17 residues. The J segment lost 4 bases and the V segment lost 2 bases, leaving 9 bases of the junction unmatched. CDR1 LNHDA and CDR2 SQIVND come from the germline V gene (reference sequence). CDR3 bases: TGTGCCAGTAGTATACTCGACAGGGGAGGAGGCACCGGGGAGCTGTTTTTT. Translation gives CASSILDRGGGTGELFF.